A selection of T cell receptor beta chains follows, all from one sample in a study of cytomegalovirus exposure and HLA in healthy donors. Profiled with immunoSEQ multiplex PCR; TCRdb holds only in-frame clones, not every one. Among 160,000 or so clones listed, under 85% were seen once. The sequenced sample was PBMCs. Receptors originate from a young woman in good health and CMV-seronegative. The CDR3 runs from the conserved cysteine through the conserved F or W. The D gene is left open where the match is weak. The listing skips clone size in some rows; elsewhere it reads once, few, many or a size class.

TRBJ1-5,TRBD1,TRBV2,few,TGTGCCAGCAGTGAGAGGACAGGATGGAGCGGCAATCAGCCCCAGCATTTT,CASSERTGWSGNQPQHF
TRBJ2-6,NA,TRBV4-1,NA,TGCGCCAGCAGCCTCATCGAGGGGGCTGGGGCCAACGTCCTGACTTTC,CASSLIEGAGANVLTF
TRBJ2-7,NA,TRBV29-1,NA,TGCAGCGTAAAGGGACAACTCTACGAGCAGTACTTC,CSVKGQLYEQYF
TRBJ1-5,NA,TRBV7-2,NA,TGTGCCAGCAGCCCCTCGGGGGGATCTCAGCCCCAGCATTTT,CASSPSGGSQPQHF
TRBJ1-4,NA,TRBV7-2,few,TGTGCCAGCAGCCACCAGGAGGGTCTTAATGAAAAACTGTTTTTT,CASSHQEGLNEKLFF
TRBJ1-2,NA,TRBV6-5,once,TGTGCCAGCAGTTACGGGCGGACAGCCCTGGATGGCTACACCTTC,CASSYGRTALDGYTF
TRBJ1-2,NA,TRBV14,NA,TGTGCCAGCAGCCAGCAGGGGACCTCTAACTATGGCTACACCTTC,CASSQQGTSNYGYTF
TRBJ1-2,NA,TRBV19,few,TGTGCCAGTAGTCCCCTCCTCGTATATGGCTACACCTTC,CASSPLLVYGYTF
TRBJ2-3,NA,TRBV6-1,NA,TGTGCCAGCAAAGAGGGGGGGGTTGGTACGCAGTATTTT,CASKEGGVGTQYF
TRBJ1-2,NA,TRBV2,few,TGTGCCGTACAGGGTTATGGCTACACCTTC,CAVQGYGYTF
TRBJ1-5,NA,TRBV6-6,NA,TGTGCCAGCAGACGACAGAAAGATAGCAATCAGCCCCAGCATTTT,CASRRQKDSNQPQHF
TRBJ1-6,NA,TRBV6-6,NA,TGTGCCAGCAAAGACAGCCCTATCGGTTCACCCCTCCACTTT,CASKDSPIGSPLHF
TRBJ1-2,NA,TRBV6-1,NA,TGTGCCAGCAGCAGGGCTACGTCTAACTATGGCTACACCTTC,CASSRATSNYGYTF
TRBJ1-1,NA,TRBV29-1,NA,TGCAGCGTGGGGGGGCTAACTAGGACTGAAGCTTTCTTT,CSVGGLTRTEAFF
TRBJ1-1,NA,TRBV27,NA,TGTGCCAGCAGTTACAGGCGCATGAACACTGAAGCTTTCTTT,CASSYRRMNTEAFF
TRBJ1-2,TRBD1,TRBV28,NA,TGTGCCAGCAGCCGACAGGGAGCTAACTATGGCTACACCTTC,CASSRQGANYGYTF
TRBJ2-1,TRBD2,TRBV5-1,NA,TGCGCCAGCAGCCTGAGGACTAGCGGGGGGGTGAGCTCCTACAATGAGCAGTTCTTC,CASSLRTSGGVSSYNEQFF
TRBJ1-1,NA,TRBV15,few,TGTGCCACCAGCAGAGACCGGGCTCCAGGGGCTGAAGCTTTCTTT,CATSRDRAPGAEAFF
TRBJ2-7,TRBD1,TRBV5-1,NA,TGCGCCAGCAGCCTAGAGACAGGGGCAATCTACGAGCAGTACTTC,CASSLETGAIYEQYF
TRBJ2-3,NA,TRBV19,NA,TGTGCCAGTAGTATGGGCAGAAGCACAGATACGCAGTATTTT,CASSMGRSTDTQYF
TRBJ2-1,NA,TRBV6-5,NA,TGTGCCAGCAGTTACAGGGCGGGGGCTGTGTACAATGAGCAGTTCTTC,CASSYRAGAVYNEQFF
TRBJ1-6,NA,TRBV6-5,NA,TGTGCCAGCCGTGAGTTCAAATCACCCCTCCACTTT,CASREFKSPLHF
TRBJ1-1,NA,TRBV9,NA,TGTGCCAGCAACGCGGGGACGAACACTGAAGCTTTCTTT,CASNAGTNTEAFF
TRBJ1-6,NA,TRBV21-1,NA,TGTGCCAGCAGCAAAGAAAAGGGACTCTCCTATAATTCACCCCTCCACTTT,CASSKEKGLSYNSPLHF
TRBJ2-6,NA,TRBV2,NA,TGTGCCAGCAGTGAAGTAGCGACCGGGGCCAACGTCCTGACTTTC,CASSEVATGANVLTF
TRBJ1-1,NA,TRBV7-8,NA,TGTGCCAGCAGCTGGAGACCGAACACTGAAGCTTTCTTT,CASSWRPNTEAFF
TRBJ2-7,NA,TRBV5-4,NA,TGTGCCAGCAGCAAGGGGGGGACCTCCTCCGAGCAGTACTTC,CASSKGGTSSEQYF